This TCR beta chain is from a study of OX40 agonist ivuxolimab in advanced cancers. General study findings and limits: At 0.1 to 3.0 mg/kg, clonal expansion of CD4+ and CD8+ blood T cells had occurred by week 6. CD8+ T cells showed, on average, more clonal expansion than CD4+ cells.

To note about this clone: What it recognizes is unknown.

The CDR3 sequence is 15 residues long. The germline gives CDR1 WNHNN, CDR2 SYGVQD (reference sequence). Trimming shortened V by 0 bases and J by 1 base, and 8 bases separated the two germline ends. The assay was immunoSEQ multiplex PCR, and TCRdb's table has in-frame clones only and misses some. Among about 87,000 clones, just under 90% were seen once, and the ten largest hold roughly 1.6%. This chain uses TRBV10-1 with TRBJ2-3; D is unclear. This sequence was found in an adult with an advanced solid tumor such as melanoma, head and neck, liver or kidney cancer. The source was CD4+ or CD8+ T cells sorted from blood, collected in a trial of the OX40 agonist ivuxolimab. Written as DNA, the CDR3 is TGCGCCAGCAGTGAGTCGGTAGCTCGCACAGATACGCAGTATTTT. Residues: CASSESVARTDTQYF.